Following are 25 T cell receptor beta chains from one sample sequenced in a study of CD8+ T cells in alopecia areata. cDNA serving as the sequencing template came from extracted, reverse transcribed RNA. The method was immunoSEQ multiplex PCR; TCRdb's version includes in-frame clones alone and lacks a portion of them. The sample lists 60,000 to 65,000 clones; roughly 45% were seen once. The material sequenced was NKG2D-low CD8+ T cells sorted from blood. Source of these receptors: a human donor with alopecia areata.

CDR3 nucleotides: TGTGCCTGGTCCGGGACAGGGGGCCTCTACGAGCAGTACTTC. Encoded protein: CAWSGTGGLYEQYF. This chain uses TRBV30 with TRBJ2-7, with TRBD1 identical over 12 bases. The V gene end was trimmed by 5 bases and the J gene end by 3 bases; junction bases not matched to a gene: 5. CDR3 size: 14 residues. The V gene's germline CDR1 is GTSNPN and CDR2 SVGIG (reference sequence).

The chain recombines TRBV4-1 with TRBJ2-7; a weak D match, TRBD2 (5 bases). CDR1 MGHRA and CDR2 YSYEKL come from the germline V gene. V gave up 3 bases and J gave up 3 bases, with 9 bases separating them. This CDR3 region has 13 residues. Written as DNA, the CDR3 is TGCGCCAGCAGCCAGGACTTATACTACGAGCAGTACTTC. Translation: CASSQDLYYEQYF.

This clone was seen only a few times. The V gene is TRBV19, the J gene TRBJ2-1, with D possibly being TRBD1 (6 bases). This CDR3 is 15 amino acids long. Deletions cut 5 bases from V and 6 bases from J, with 17 bases between. Germline loops: CDR1 LNHDA, CDR2 SQIVND (reference sequence). CDR3 nucleotides: TGTGCCAGTAGTCCGATCCCTGGGGGCGGCAATGAGCAGTTCTTC. As protein: CASSPIPGGGNEQFF.

The chain links TRBV7-9 to TRBJ2-2; D not certain. Germline V CDR1 and CDR2: SEHNR, FQNEAQ (reference sequence). Trimming took off 9 bases at V and 6 bases at J, with 8 bases between the two ends. CDR3 size: 11 residues. CDR3 residues: CASLIAGELFF. CDR3 sequence (DNA): TGTGCCAGTTTAATCGCCGGGGAGCTGTTTTTT.

V and J are TRBV9 and TRBJ1-5, with 7 bases identical to TRBD1. Germline values: CDR1 SGDLS, CDR2 YYNGEE. V was clipped by 2 bases and J by 3 bases; unmatched bases: 2. The CDR3 length is 14 residues. Here the CDR3 DNA reads TGTGCCAGCAGCGTCGGGACAGCCAATCAGCCCCAGCATTTT. Translated, it gives CASSVGTANQPQHF.

CDR3 sequence reads: CASSETLPQYF. The CDR3 bases are TGTGCCAGCAGTGAAACCCTACCCCAGTACTTC. The V and J genes are TRBV2 and TRBJ2-5; no clear D gene. Trimming shortened V by 2 bases and J by 9 bases, and 7 bases separated the two germline ends. From germline, CDR1 is SNHLY and CDR2 FYNNEI. The CDR3 loop spans 11 amino acids.

The CDR3 loop reads CASSPPTRTSRGHEQYF. CDR3 DNA: TGTGCCAGCTCACCACCAACCCGGACTAGCAGGGGACACGAGCAGTACTTC. The rearrangement joins TRBV18 to TRBJ2-7; 8 bases are a match to TRBD2. V was clipped by 0 bases and J by 5 bases; unmatched bases: 12. The CDR3 covers 17 residues. The germline gives CDR1 KGHSH, CDR2 LQKENI.

The rearrangement joins TRBV9 to TRBJ2-1, with 7 bases aligning to TRBD2. CDR3 length equals 17 residues. The V segment lost 3 bases and the J segment 0 bases; nucleotides outside the gene matches: 9. Looked up from germline, CDR1 is SGDLS and CDR2 is YYNGEE. CDR3 protein: CASSDRRGSGSYNEQFF. In DNA, the CDR3 is TGTGCCAGCAGCGATAGACGCGGGAGTGGCTCCTACAATGAGCAGTTCTTC. Filled out from reference TRBV9 and TRBJ2-1, the complete variable domain reads DSGVTQTPKHLITATGQRVTLRCSPRSGDLSVYWYQQSLDQGLQFLIQYYNGEERAKGNILERFSAQQFPDLHSELNLSSLELGDSALYFCASSDRRGSGSYNEQFFGPGTRLTVL.

This chain connects TRBV27 to TRBJ2-7, with 8 bases that match TRBD1. Germline loops: CDR1 MNHEY, CDR2 SMNVEV (reference sequence). The trim removed 6 bases at V and 6 bases at J, leaving 10 bases unmatched. This CDR3 contains 14 residues. The CDR3 here is CASSLRTGSGEQYF. As DNA, the CDR3 is TGTGCCAGCAGCCTAAGGACAGGGTCTGGCGAGCAGTACTTC.

This chain joins TRBV28 and TRBJ2-1; TRBD2 aligns across 11 bases. The CDR3 spans 15 residues. Per germline, CDR1 MDHEN and CDR2 SYDVKM. J was trimmed by 10 bases and V by 6 bases; bases with no gene match: 11. The CDR3 region has the DNA TGTGCCAGCAGGGTTCGTGGGGGACTAGCGGTCGAGCAGTTCTTC. Amino acids: CASRVRGGLAVEQFF.

A few counts support this clone. The chain employs TRBV7-8 and TRBJ2-3; a possible D gene is TRBD2 (6 bases). The CDR3 totals 15 residues. V gave up 3 bases and J gave up 0 bases, with 10 bases separating them. Germline values: CDR1 SGHVS, CDR2 FQNEAQ. CDR3 amino acids: CASSFLGGSTDTQYF. The CDR3 bases are TGTGCCAGCAGCTTTCTCGGAGGGAGCACAGATACGCAGTATTTT.

This clone was detected a few times. The chain uses TRBV7-9 and TRBJ2-7, with D perhaps TRBD2 (6 bases). The CDR3 totals 13 residues. Trimming left V 1 base short and J 5 bases short, with 9 bases between. The germline CDR1 and CDR2 sequences are SEHNR and FQNEAQ (reference sequence). The CDR3 spells CASSLEGGDEQYF. DNA of the CDR3: TGTGCCAGCAGCTTAGAGGGCGGGGACGAGCAGTACTTC.

The J gene is TRBJ2-1, the V gene TRBV7-2, with D possibly being TRBD2 (6 bases). The V and J ends lost 4 bases and 5 bases respectively, with 12 bases between them. The germline gives CDR1 SGHTA, CDR2 FQGNSA. The CDR3 covers 14 residues. This CDR3 is CASSSSGTDNEQFF. The CDR3 DNA reads as TGTGCCAGCAGCTCTTCAGGGACTGACAATGAGCAGTTCTTC.

This rearrangement joins TRBV4-3 to TRBJ2-4; D call uncertain. The CDR3 is made up of 16 amino acids. Trimming pared 5 bases from V and 1 base from J, leaving 15 bases between. Germline CDR1 reads LGHNA; CDR2 reads YSLEER. The chain's CDR3 is CASSKGREGAKNIQYF. For the CDR3, the DNA is TGCGCCAGCAGCAAGGGAAGGGAAGGGGCCAAAAACATTCAGTACTTC.

This clone was found a few times. CDR3 sequence reads: CASSHQLAGITDTQYF. CDR3 bases: TGTGCCAGCAGCCACCAACTAGCGGGAATCACAGATACGCAGTATTTT. The J gene is TRBJ2-3, the V gene TRBV9, with TRBD2 identical over 10 bases. V lost 4 bases, J lost 2 bases, and 7 bases stayed unmatched. Germline CDR1 is SGDLS and CDR2 is YYNGEE. The CDR3 consists of 16 residues.

The chain is built from TRBV25-1 and TRBJ1-3; no definite D call. This CDR3 region has 11 residues. Germline CDR1 is MGHDK and CDR2 is SYGVNS. Trimming cost V 9 bases and J 1 base, with 4 bases left between them. The CDR3 spells CASDSGNTIYF. CDR3 DNA: TGTGCCAGTGATTCTGGAAACACCATATATTTT.

Only a few counts were recorded for this clone. The chain combines TRBV19 with TRBJ2-7; tentatively, D is TRBD2 (5 bases). The CDR3 is made up of 11 amino acids. In germline, CDR1 is LNHDA, CDR2 SQIVND (reference sequence). Trimming cost V 6 bases and J 5 bases, with 8 bases left between them. CDR3 sequence reads: CASRRGNEQYF. Here the CDR3 DNA reads TGTGCCAGTAGAAGAGGGAACGAGCAGTACTTC. Combining the CDR3 with reference TRBV19 and TRBJ2-7 gives the whole variable domain DGGITQSPKYLFRKEGQNVTLSCEQNLNHDAMYWYRQDPGQGLRLIYYSQIVNDFQKGDIAEGYSVSREKKESFPLTVTSAQKNPTAFYLCASRRGNEQYFGPGTRLTVT.

This chain joins TRBV4-1 and TRBJ1-1; D perhaps matches TRBD1 (5 bases). Looked up from germline, CDR1 is MGHRA and CDR2 is YSYEKL. Trimming pared 7 bases from V and 1 base from J, leaving 31 bases between. This CDR3 is built from 20 residues. CDR3 DNA: TGCGCCAGCACCGCAAGGACAACCTACGGGGTCGGGTCTCCGAACACTGAAGCTTTCTTT. It translates to CASTARTTYGVGSPNTEAFF.

This clone came up many times. This chain uses TRBV7-9 with TRBJ2-7; TRBD1 matches at 8 bases. Germline V gives CDR1 SEHNR, CDR2 FQNEAQ (reference sequence). V gave up 6 bases and J gave up 2 bases; unmatched junction bases: 9. This CDR3 comprises 15 residues. CDR3 DNA: TGTGCCAGCAGAGCCGGGACAGGAGCTGCCTACGAGCAGTACTTC. The encoded protein is CASRAGTGAAYEQYF.

The chain joins TRBV29-1 to TRBJ2-7, with D possibly matching TRBD2 (5 bases). V dropped 5 bases and J dropped 0 bases, with 11 bases sitting between them. CDR1 is SQVTM, CDR2 ANQGSEA, per germline. The CDR3 spans 13 residues. The CDR3 reads CSVLRDFSYEQYF. In DNA, the CDR3 is TGCAGCGTTCTACGGGATTTCTCCTACGAGCAGTACTTC.

This chain uses TRBV7-8 with TRBJ2-2, with D uncertain. The CDR3 covers 13 residues. Germline V lookup: CDR1 SGHVS, CDR2 FQNEAQ. Trimming stripped 5 bases from V and 6 bases from J, with 10 bases between. The CDR3: CASSLLEAGELFF. CDR3 bases: TGTGCCAGCAGCCTTTTGGAAGCCGGGGAGCTGTTTTTT. Together with reference TRBV7-8 and TRBJ2-2, the CDR3 gives the full variable domain: GAGVSQSPRYKVAKRGQDVALRCDPISGHVSLFWYQQALGQGPEFLTYFQNEAQLDKSGLPSDRFFAERPEGSVSTLKIQRTQQEDSAVYLCASSLLEAGELFFGEGSRLTVL.

This sequence joins TRBV29-1 and TRBJ2-3, with 10 bases that match TRBD2. Germline CDR1 is SQVTM and CDR2 is ANQGSEA. V shed 2 bases, J shed 0 bases, and the junction held 8 bases outside the gene matches. The length of the CDR3 is 17 residues. CDR3 in DNA: TGCAGCGTTGAAATCCTAGCGGGAGATACTAGCACAGATACGCAGTATTTT. This translates into CSVEILAGDTSTDTQYF.

The table lists this clone with a few counts. The rearrangement links TRBV2 to TRBJ2-7; 7 bases line up with TRBD1. With 6 bases clipped from V and 0 bases from J, the junction kept 8 bases outside the gene matches. Germline values: CDR1 SNHLY, CDR2 FYNNEI. The CDR3 loop spans 15 amino acids. The CDR3 DNA reads as TGTGCCAGCAGCGAACCCCGGGACAGCTCCTACGAGCAGTACTTC. It translates to CASSEPRDSSYEQYF.

This rearrangement joins TRBV5-4 to TRBJ2-3, with D perhaps TRBD2 (5 bases). The germline CDR1 and CDR2 sequences are SGHNT and YYREEE (reference sequence). The CDR3 sequence is 12 residues long. Between the trimmed V and J ends, which lost 4 bases and 4 bases, there was a span of 7 bases. CDR3 sequence (DNA): TGTGCCAGCAGCCTGAGGGCAGATACGCAGTATTTT. Translation: CASSLRADTQYF.

The chain carries TRBV10-2 and TRBJ1-5; D not certain. The CDR3 consists of 13 residues. With 3 bases removed from V and 7 bases from J, the gap between germline ends came to 10 bases. The germline V gene has CDR1 WSHSY and CDR2 SAAADI. The CDR3 sequence is CASSDPERQPQHF. The CDR3 DNA reads as TGCGCCAGCAGTGACCCGGAAAGGCAGCCCCAGCATTTT.